Below, 16 T cell receptor beta chains from the same sample are listed, as sequenced in a study of blood T cell repertoires in COVID-19. Only in-frame clones appear in the TCRdb table, and some are missing; sequencing was by immunoSEQ multiplex PCR. The profile shows around 270,000 clones, 80% to 90% of them singletons. The sequencing input was peripheral blood. The source is a man in his 60s with acute or convalescent COVID-19.

This clone was picked up a small number of times. V gene TRBV5-1 combines with J gene TRBJ2-7; 9 bases align to TRBD1. CDR3 length: 13 residues. Germline loops: CDR1 SGHRS, CDR2 YFSETQ. J lost 6 bases, V lost 1 base, and 2 bases had no gene match. The DNA of the CDR3 is TGCGCCAGCAGCTTGAAGACAGGGGGCGAGCAGTACTTC. Translation gives CASSLKTGGEQYF.

The rearrangement links TRBV28 to TRBJ2-5; 10 nucleotides align to TRBD1. Germline trimming cut 2 bases from V and 2 bases from J; bases unmatched to any gene: 5. CDR3 length equals 16 residues. CDR1 is MDHEN, CDR2 SYDVKM, per germline. The CDR3 spells CASSLPDRGPQETQYF. DNA of the CDR3: TGTGCCAGCAGTTTACCCGACAGGGGGCCTCAAGAGACCCAGTACTTC.

The J gene is TRBJ1-1, the V gene TRBV7-2; D is uncertain. V was clipped by 0 bases and J by 1 base, with 9 bases between them. The CDR3 totals 15 residues. CDR1 is SGHTA and CDR2 is FQGNSA in the germline V gene. CDR3 in amino acids: CASSLAVRRNTEAFF. CDR3 nucleotide sequence: TGTGCCAGCAGCTTAGCGGTGAGGAGGAACACTGAAGCTTTCTTT.

This clone showed up just once. This chain links TRBV7-9 with TRBJ2-7; 7 nucleotides align to TRBD2. The germline V gene encodes CDR1 SEHNR and CDR2 FQNEAQ (reference sequence). Trimming cost V 5 bases and J 3 bases; bases outside gene matches: 13. The CDR3 sequence is 16 residues long. The CDR3 bases are TGTGCCAGCAGCCACCCCGGCTCTGGGGGGGACTACGAGCAGTACTTC. It specifies CASSHPGSGGDYEQYF.

The V and J genes are TRBV5-1 and TRBJ2-5; 12 nucleotides align to TRBD2. The V and J ends lost 4 bases and 3 bases, in that order; junction bases with no gene match: 4. Germline V gene lookup returns CDR1 SGHRS and CDR2 YFSETQ. This CDR3 comprises 15 residues. The CDR3 loop is CASSLRTSGEETQYF. The CDR3, as DNA: TGCGCCAGCAGCCTCCGGACTAGCGGGGAAGAGACCCAGTACTTC.

This clone was detected ten times or more. V and J are TRBV10-3 and TRBJ1-6; D perhaps matches TRBD1 (6 bases). Trimming took 0 bases from V and 10 from J, leaving 13 bases between them. The CDR3 is made up of 15 amino acids. Per the germline V gene, CDR1 is ENHRY and CDR2 is SYGVKD. The CDR3, as DNA: TGTGCCATCAGTGAGTCAACAGGGATTGGGTCACCCCTCCACTTT. As protein: CAISESTGIGSPLHF.

The V gene is TRBV11-2, the J gene TRBJ1-3; 11 bases map to TRBD1. This CDR3 has 16 residues. Germline V gene lookup returns CDR1 SGHAT and CDR2 FQNNGV. V lost 3 bases and J lost 3; bases outside the gene matches: 4. The CDR3 spells CASSLDRGPIGNTIYF. The CDR3 DNA sequence: TGTGCCAGCAGCTTGGACAGGGGGCCCATTGGAAACACCATATATTTT.

This chain links TRBV7-9 with TRBJ1-1, with D possibly being TRBD1 (6 bases). Trimming stripped 1 base from V and 5 bases from J, with 11 bases between. The CDR3 extends over 14 amino acids. The germline CDR1 and CDR2 sequences are SEHNR and FQNEAQ (reference sequence). CDR3 sequence: CASSLVTGLTEAFF. CDR3 nucleotide sequence: TGTGCCAGCAGCTTAGTAACAGGGCTGACTGAAGCTTTCTTT.

The chain carries TRBV19 and TRBJ2-1; D perhaps matches TRBD2 (6 bases). Germline V CDR1 and CDR2: LNHDA, SQIVND (reference sequence). V was cut by 7 bases and J by 2 bases, with 21 bases left in between. This CDR3 comprises 17 residues. CDR3 residues: CASTGLRLTTAYNEQFF. CDR3 nucleotides: TGTGCCAGTACCGGACTACGGCTAACCACCGCCTACAATGAGCAGTTCTTC.

This sequence joins TRBV10-3 and TRBJ2-7; D is unresolved. Trimming removed 0 bases at V and 5 bases at J, with 8 bases between. Germline V lookup: CDR1 ENHRY, CDR2 SYGVKD. This CDR3 has 13 amino acids. The CDR3 here is CAISESRGNEQYF. In DNA form, the CDR3 reads TGTGCCATCAGTGAGTCGAGAGGAAACGAGCAGTACTTC.

The chain carries TRBV19 and TRBJ1-1, with 8 positions matching TRBD1. The CDR3 is made up of 16 amino acids. V lost 5 bases to trimming and J lost 5 bases; unmatched junction nucleotides: 13. Germline V CDR1 and CDR2: LNHDA, SQIVND (reference sequence). The CDR3, as DNA: TGTGCCAGTAGTCCGATAGACAGGGGCGGTGGAACTGAAGCTTTCTTT. Translated, it gives CASSPIDRGGGTEAFF.

This clone showed up just once. V usage is TRBV27 and J usage is TRBJ1-6, with TRBD1 matching over 9 bases. CDR1 MNHEY and CDR2 SMNVEV come from the germline V gene (reference sequence). V was pared by 6 bases and J by 12 bases, with 6 bases of the junction left unmatched. This CDR3 is 13 amino acids long. In DNA form, the CDR3 reads TGTGCCAGCAGGGGGACAGGGCTATTACCCCTCCACTTT. Protein: CASRGTGLLPLHF.

The rearrangement joins TRBV14 to TRBJ2-7; 10 nucleotides align to TRBD2. V was clipped by 4 bases and J by 4 bases; unmatched bases: 13. This CDR3 comprises 17 residues. The germline V gene encodes CDR1 SGHDN and CDR2 FVKESK. The CDR3 protein is CASSPWGSGGPGYEQYF. The CDR3 DNA is TGTGCCAGCAGCCCCTGGGGTAGCGGGGGGCCGGGGTACGAGCAGTACTTC.

As DNA, the CDR3 is TGTGCCAGCAAGCCCGGGACAGGAAAGGGGCCCCAGCATTTT. Translating gives CASKPGTGKGPQHF. This chain links TRBV2 with TRBJ1-5, with TRBD1 matching 8 bases. Trimming at V came to 7 bases and at J to 9 bases, leaving 11 bases not matched to a gene. CDR1 is SNHLY and CDR2 is FYNNEI in the germline V gene. This CDR3 is built from 14 residues.

V usage is TRBV19 and J usage is TRBJ1-5; the D gene is possibly TRBD1 (6 bases). The CDR3 contains 15 residues. Germline lookup yields CDR1 LNHDA and CDR2 SQIVND (reference sequence). Between the trimmed V and J ends, which lost 3 bases and 3 bases, there was a span of 12 bases. CDR3 in amino acids: CASSMSTGPNQPQHF. The CDR3 DNA sequence: TGTGCCAGTAGTATGAGTACAGGGCCCAATCAGCCCCAGCATTTT.

The rearrangement links TRBV27 to TRBJ2-7; D possibly corresponds to TRBD2 (5 bases). CDR1 is MNHEY, CDR2 SMNVEV, per germline (reference sequence). V lost 0 bases, J lost 3 bases, and 12 bases lay in between. CDR3 size: 15 residues. The CDR3 DNA reads as TGTGCCAGCAGTTTATCGGCGGAGGACCACTACGAGCAGTACTTC. This sequence encodes CASSLSAEDHYEQYF.